Each of the 24 T cell receptor beta chains below was sequenced from the same sample in a study of cytomegalovirus exposure and HLA in healthy donors. PCR was performed using 60 Vbeta and 13 Jbeta primers. Libraries were prepared by immunoSEQ multiplex PCR; TCRdb keeps only in-frame clonotypes and omits some of them. The sample has approximately 140,000 clones, 70% to 80% seen once; the top ten hold 3.1%. Sequences were obtained from PBMCs. Every receptor here comes from a female donor in good health and CMV-seronegative.

The chain joins TRBV7-3 to TRBJ2-1, with TRBD2 matching over 14 bases. Germline V lookup: CDR1 SGHTA, CDR2 FQGTGA. CDR3 length: 14 residues. V lost 5 bases to trimming and J lost 10 bases; unmatched junction nucleotides: 4. CDR3 bases: TGTGCCAGCAGCATGACTAGCGGGGGGGCGGAGCAGTTCTTC. This gives the protein CASSMTSGGAEQFF.

This rearrangement joins TRBV4-3 to TRBJ2-7; 9 bases align to TRBD2. Unmatched junction bases numbered 5, after V lost 1 base and J lost 4 bases. The CDR3 consists of 15 residues. Germline V gene data show CDR1 as LGHNA and CDR2 as YSLEER. DNA for the CDR3: TGCGCCAGCAGCCAAGTTCTAGCGGGAACGTACGAGCAGTACTTC. It translates to CASSQVLAGTYEQYF.

This rearrangement joins TRBV7-9 to TRBJ2-1, with TRBD2 matching over 11 bases. This CDR3 has 13 residues. Germline V gene lookup returns CDR1 SEHNR and CDR2 FQNEAQ (reference sequence). J lost 10 bases, V lost 8 bases, and 7 bases had no gene match. DNA for the CDR3: TGTGCCAGCTTTGAGCTAGCGGGGGGAGAGCAGTTCTTC. Its protein product is CASFELAGGEQFF.

V and J are TRBV5-1 and TRBJ2-1; 7 positions match TRBD2. Trimming cost V 4 bases and J 7 bases; bases outside gene matches: 11. CDR1 and CDR2 (germline): SGHRS, YFSETQ. The CDR3 is 15 residues long. This CDR3 reads CASSPLGGGENEQFF. CDR3 in DNA: TGCGCCAGCAGCCCCCTCGGGGGAGGGGAGAATGAGCAGTTCTTC.

V and J are TRBV7-9 and TRBJ1-2; D possibly corresponds to TRBD1 (6 bases). V gave up 5 bases and J gave up 6 bases, with 22 bases separating them. This CDR3 spans 16 amino acids. Germline V gene sequence: CDR1 SEHNR, CDR2 FQNEAQ (reference sequence). CDR3 in DNA: TGTGCCAGCAGCCCACGGGGTTCCGGGGGGGCGAATGGCTACACCTTC. Protein sequence: CASSPRGSGGANGYTF.

This chain uses TRBV27 with TRBJ2-5; D may be TRBD2 (6 bases). Matching the DNA end better, TRBJ2-7 makes the J call doubtful. Germline CDR1 is MNHEY and CDR2 is SMNVEV (reference sequence). This CDR3 comprises 12 residues. The CDR3 loop is CASRRDSYEQYF. DNA for the CDR3: TGTGCCAGCAGGCGGGACTCCTACGAGCAGTACTTC.

V gene TRBV12-5 combines with J gene TRBJ1-5, with a possible D match to TRBD1 (6 bases). Trimming removed 1 base from V and 6 bases from J, with 13 bases in between. The CDR3 runs to 15 residues. The germline V gene encodes CDR1 LGHNT and CDR2 FRNRAP. In DNA, the CDR3 is TGTGCTAGTGGTTTGGAGGGGGGGGTGGGTCAGCCCCAGCATTTT. It yields the protein CASGLEGGVGQPQHF.

V and J are TRBV29-1 and TRBJ2-1; D may be TRBD1 (6 bases). The CDR3 covers 14 residues. The V gene lost 8 bases and the J gene lost 0 bases, with 14 bases spanning the gap. Germline V gives CDR1 SQVTM, CDR2 ANQGSEA. The CDR3 loop reads CSSQGMDSYNEQFF. The DNA of the CDR3 is TGCAGCTCACAGGGTATGGACTCCTACAATGAGCAGTTCTTC.

The rearrangement links TRBV27 to TRBJ1-4; possibly TRBD1 for D (5 bases). The length of the CDR3 is 16 residues. The V and J ends lost 5 bases and 5 bases respectively, with 18 bases between them. Per the germline V gene, CDR1 is MNHEY and CDR2 is SMNVEV (reference sequence). The CDR3 loop reads CASSITGPLPNEKLFF. The CDR3 DNA follows: TGTGCCAGCAGTATAACAGGCCCACTCCCGAATGAAAAACTGTTTTTT.

This chain connects TRBV5-1 to TRBJ1-2, with 12 bases that match TRBD1. The CDR3 has 17 residues. V shed 5 bases, J shed 0 bases, and the junction held 8 bases outside the gene matches. Germline V gene sequence: CDR1 SGHRS, CDR2 YFSETQ. The CDR3 DNA follows: TGCGCCAGCAGTAAACCGGGACAGGGGGCGCCTAACTATGGCTACACCTTC. Its protein product is CASSKPGQGAPNYGYTF.

The chain employs TRBV30 and TRBJ2-7; 11 bases are a match to TRBD2. J was trimmed by 2 bases and V by 5 bases; bases with no gene match: 5. CDR1 is GTSNPN, CDR2 SVGIG, per germline (reference sequence). CDR3 size: 14 residues. The CDR3 sequence is CAWGPGLAAYEQYF. In DNA, the CDR3 is TGTGCCTGGGGACCGGGACTAGCGGCCTACGAGCAGTACTTC.

This rearrangement joins TRBV6-1 to TRBJ1-6, with a possible D match to TRBD1 (5 bases). V was shortened by 7 bases and J by 3 bases, with 10 bases between the two germline ends. The CDR3 is made up of 14 amino acids. Germline loops: CDR1 MNHNS, CDR2 SASEGT. The CDR3 sequence is CASIPDSYNSPLHF. The CDR3 region has the DNA TGTGCCAGCATCCCCGACAGCTATAATTCACCCCTCCACTTT.

This sequence joins TRBV7-6 and TRBJ2-7; 9 bases agree with TRBD2. Germline V gene data show CDR1 as SGHVS and CDR2 as FNYEAQ. The CDR3 runs 14 residues. V lost 5 bases to trimming and J lost 4 bases; unmatched junction nucleotides: 6. The CDR3 is CASSLKTSGYEQYF. The CDR3 DNA sequence: TGTGCCAGCAGCCTGAAGACTAGCGGTTACGAGCAGTACTTC.

The chain joins TRBV28 to TRBJ1-4, with D perhaps matching TRBD1 (5 bases). Germline CDR1 and CDR2: MDHEN and SYDVKM. The CDR3 has 13 amino acids. The ends were cut back, 3 bases at V and 8 bases at J, with 10 bases in the middle. CDR3 protein: CASSFRGREKLFF. The CDR3 DNA sequence: TGTGCCAGCAGTTTTAGGGGTCGGGAAAAACTGTTTTTT.

The chain links TRBV19 to TRBJ1-5; a weak D match, TRBD1 (5 bases). With 7 bases removed from V and 3 bases from J, the gap between germline ends came to 16 bases. The CDR3 length is 15 residues. The V gene's germline CDR1 is LNHDA and CDR2 SQIVND (reference sequence). The CDR3: CASTKGPGLNQPQHF. As DNA, the CDR3 is TGTGCCAGTACCAAAGGGCCAGGGCTCAATCAGCCCCAGCATTTT.

Only a few counts were recorded for this clone. V gene TRBV7-2 combines with J gene TRBJ1-5, with D possibly TRBD1 on 5 matching bases. The CDR3 contains 14 residues. Between the trimmed V and J ends, which lost 3 bases and 5 bases, there was a span of 11 bases. Germline V gene sequence: CDR1 SGHTA, CDR2 FQGNSA. The CDR3 sequence is CASSFGGDHQPQHF. The CDR3 coding sequence is TGTGCCAGCAGCTTCGGAGGGGACCATCAGCCCCAGCATTTT.

This sequence joins TRBV10-2 and TRBJ2-2; D is possibly TRBD2 (6 bases). The germline V gene encodes CDR1 WSHSY and CDR2 SAAADI. CDR3 length equals 15 residues. V was shortened by 6 bases and J by 1 base, with 12 bases between the two germline ends. The CDR3 reads CASRGTPGNTGELFF. The CDR3 DNA follows: TGCGCCAGCAGGGGGACTCCCGGGAACACCGGGGAGCTGTTTTTT.

The chain links TRBV7-9 to TRBJ1-4, with D hard to call. Trimming removed 5 bases at V and 7 bases at J, with 8 bases between. The germline V gene encodes CDR1 SEHNR and CDR2 FQNEAQ (reference sequence). The CDR3 spans 12 residues. The DNA for the CDR3 is TGTGCCAGCAGCGTGGGCAGTGAAAAACTGTTTTTT. Translation gives CASSVGSEKLFF.

This clone has just one count. This sequence joins TRBV5-3 and TRBJ2-6; no definite D call. TRBV5-3 is assigned to the ORF class and has an uncertain function. Trimming shortened V by 4 bases and J by 0 bases, and 14 bases separated the two germline ends. The CDR3 extends over 17 amino acids. The CDR3 DNA follows: TGTGCCAGAAGCCCCCCGTGCGATCCCTCTGGGGCCAACGTCCTGACTTTC. It yields the protein CARSPPCDPSGANVLTF.

CDR3 coding DNA: TGTGCCAGCAGCGGCCTCCGGACAGTGGCCTATGGCTACACCTTC. Amino acid sequence: CASSGLRTVAYGYTF. This chain connects TRBV7-2 to TRBJ1-2; a possible D gene is TRBD1 (6 bases). The CDR3 contains 15 residues. The V end was cut by 5 bases, the J end by 4 bases, with 17 bases between. CDR1 SGHTA and CDR2 FQGNSA come from the germline V gene.

The chain couples TRBV30 to TRBJ1-4; a possible D gene is TRBD1 (5 bases). CDR3 length: 15 residues. Looked up from germline, CDR1 is GTSNPN and CDR2 is SVGIG (reference sequence). Trimming cost V 2 bases and J 2 bases, with 12 bases left between them. The CDR3 DNA reads as TGTGCCTGGAGTCCGACGGGGGTCACTAATGAAAAACTGTTTTTT. It is translated as CAWSPTGVTNEKLFF.

A few counts support this clone. This rearrangement joins TRBV5-1 to TRBJ2-2; D is ambiguous. This CDR3 region has 14 residues. Trimming took off 0 bases at V and 3 bases at J, with 6 bases between the two ends. The germline CDR1 and CDR2 sequences are SGHRS and YFSETQ. CDR3 amino acids: CASSLGLDTGELFF. The CDR3 region has the DNA TGCGCCAGCAGCTTGGGACTGGACACCGGGGAGCTGTTTTTT.

This clone was counted a few times. V is TRBV6-6 and J is TRBJ2-3; 11 positions match TRBD2. The V gene end was trimmed by 5 bases and the J gene end by 4 bases; junction bases not matched to a gene: 8. The CDR3 has 16 amino acids. Germline V CDR1 and CDR2: MNHNY, SVGAGI (reference sequence). The CDR3 DNA is TGTGCCAGCAGTCCCTTACTAGCGGGAGACCCAGATACGCAGTATTTT. Its protein product is CASSPLLAGDPDTQYF.

J is TRBJ1-1 and V is TRBV29-1, with TRBD1 matching over 7 bases. This CDR3 has 13 residues. V lost 7 bases, J lost 2 bases, and 7 bases stayed unmatched. The germline gives CDR1 SQVTM, CDR2 ANQGSEA. The CDR3 DNA reads as TGCAGCGGAATCAGGGGGGTAAACACTGAAGCTTTCTTT. Translation gives CSGIRGVNTEAFF.